This T cell receptor (beta chain) originates from a study of blood T cells in healthy people across ages. PBMCs, at least 7 million per sample, were isolated. This clonotype was observed a handful of times. A second PCR, run for roughly 7 to 11 cycles, used a sample-barcoded 5' primer plus a J-beta primer mix. TCRdb re-analysed the 5' RACE reads in MiXCR, keeping a single row per CDR3 protein. This table has under 2,000,000 distinct CDR3 sequences, 49% appearing once. Germline CDR1 SGHTA, CDR2 FQGNSA. This CDR3 is built from 16 residues. V shed 2 bases and J 0 bases; nucleotides not matched to a gene: 5.

The V gene is TRBV7-2, the J gene TRBJ2-3; 7 bases are shared with TRBD2. This TCR was recovered from a woman aged 40 to 55 in good health. The sample was blood. CDR3 DNA: TGTGCCAGCAGCTTAAGAAGCGGGGATAGCACAGATACGCAGTATTTT. Translation: CASSLRSGDSTDTQYF.